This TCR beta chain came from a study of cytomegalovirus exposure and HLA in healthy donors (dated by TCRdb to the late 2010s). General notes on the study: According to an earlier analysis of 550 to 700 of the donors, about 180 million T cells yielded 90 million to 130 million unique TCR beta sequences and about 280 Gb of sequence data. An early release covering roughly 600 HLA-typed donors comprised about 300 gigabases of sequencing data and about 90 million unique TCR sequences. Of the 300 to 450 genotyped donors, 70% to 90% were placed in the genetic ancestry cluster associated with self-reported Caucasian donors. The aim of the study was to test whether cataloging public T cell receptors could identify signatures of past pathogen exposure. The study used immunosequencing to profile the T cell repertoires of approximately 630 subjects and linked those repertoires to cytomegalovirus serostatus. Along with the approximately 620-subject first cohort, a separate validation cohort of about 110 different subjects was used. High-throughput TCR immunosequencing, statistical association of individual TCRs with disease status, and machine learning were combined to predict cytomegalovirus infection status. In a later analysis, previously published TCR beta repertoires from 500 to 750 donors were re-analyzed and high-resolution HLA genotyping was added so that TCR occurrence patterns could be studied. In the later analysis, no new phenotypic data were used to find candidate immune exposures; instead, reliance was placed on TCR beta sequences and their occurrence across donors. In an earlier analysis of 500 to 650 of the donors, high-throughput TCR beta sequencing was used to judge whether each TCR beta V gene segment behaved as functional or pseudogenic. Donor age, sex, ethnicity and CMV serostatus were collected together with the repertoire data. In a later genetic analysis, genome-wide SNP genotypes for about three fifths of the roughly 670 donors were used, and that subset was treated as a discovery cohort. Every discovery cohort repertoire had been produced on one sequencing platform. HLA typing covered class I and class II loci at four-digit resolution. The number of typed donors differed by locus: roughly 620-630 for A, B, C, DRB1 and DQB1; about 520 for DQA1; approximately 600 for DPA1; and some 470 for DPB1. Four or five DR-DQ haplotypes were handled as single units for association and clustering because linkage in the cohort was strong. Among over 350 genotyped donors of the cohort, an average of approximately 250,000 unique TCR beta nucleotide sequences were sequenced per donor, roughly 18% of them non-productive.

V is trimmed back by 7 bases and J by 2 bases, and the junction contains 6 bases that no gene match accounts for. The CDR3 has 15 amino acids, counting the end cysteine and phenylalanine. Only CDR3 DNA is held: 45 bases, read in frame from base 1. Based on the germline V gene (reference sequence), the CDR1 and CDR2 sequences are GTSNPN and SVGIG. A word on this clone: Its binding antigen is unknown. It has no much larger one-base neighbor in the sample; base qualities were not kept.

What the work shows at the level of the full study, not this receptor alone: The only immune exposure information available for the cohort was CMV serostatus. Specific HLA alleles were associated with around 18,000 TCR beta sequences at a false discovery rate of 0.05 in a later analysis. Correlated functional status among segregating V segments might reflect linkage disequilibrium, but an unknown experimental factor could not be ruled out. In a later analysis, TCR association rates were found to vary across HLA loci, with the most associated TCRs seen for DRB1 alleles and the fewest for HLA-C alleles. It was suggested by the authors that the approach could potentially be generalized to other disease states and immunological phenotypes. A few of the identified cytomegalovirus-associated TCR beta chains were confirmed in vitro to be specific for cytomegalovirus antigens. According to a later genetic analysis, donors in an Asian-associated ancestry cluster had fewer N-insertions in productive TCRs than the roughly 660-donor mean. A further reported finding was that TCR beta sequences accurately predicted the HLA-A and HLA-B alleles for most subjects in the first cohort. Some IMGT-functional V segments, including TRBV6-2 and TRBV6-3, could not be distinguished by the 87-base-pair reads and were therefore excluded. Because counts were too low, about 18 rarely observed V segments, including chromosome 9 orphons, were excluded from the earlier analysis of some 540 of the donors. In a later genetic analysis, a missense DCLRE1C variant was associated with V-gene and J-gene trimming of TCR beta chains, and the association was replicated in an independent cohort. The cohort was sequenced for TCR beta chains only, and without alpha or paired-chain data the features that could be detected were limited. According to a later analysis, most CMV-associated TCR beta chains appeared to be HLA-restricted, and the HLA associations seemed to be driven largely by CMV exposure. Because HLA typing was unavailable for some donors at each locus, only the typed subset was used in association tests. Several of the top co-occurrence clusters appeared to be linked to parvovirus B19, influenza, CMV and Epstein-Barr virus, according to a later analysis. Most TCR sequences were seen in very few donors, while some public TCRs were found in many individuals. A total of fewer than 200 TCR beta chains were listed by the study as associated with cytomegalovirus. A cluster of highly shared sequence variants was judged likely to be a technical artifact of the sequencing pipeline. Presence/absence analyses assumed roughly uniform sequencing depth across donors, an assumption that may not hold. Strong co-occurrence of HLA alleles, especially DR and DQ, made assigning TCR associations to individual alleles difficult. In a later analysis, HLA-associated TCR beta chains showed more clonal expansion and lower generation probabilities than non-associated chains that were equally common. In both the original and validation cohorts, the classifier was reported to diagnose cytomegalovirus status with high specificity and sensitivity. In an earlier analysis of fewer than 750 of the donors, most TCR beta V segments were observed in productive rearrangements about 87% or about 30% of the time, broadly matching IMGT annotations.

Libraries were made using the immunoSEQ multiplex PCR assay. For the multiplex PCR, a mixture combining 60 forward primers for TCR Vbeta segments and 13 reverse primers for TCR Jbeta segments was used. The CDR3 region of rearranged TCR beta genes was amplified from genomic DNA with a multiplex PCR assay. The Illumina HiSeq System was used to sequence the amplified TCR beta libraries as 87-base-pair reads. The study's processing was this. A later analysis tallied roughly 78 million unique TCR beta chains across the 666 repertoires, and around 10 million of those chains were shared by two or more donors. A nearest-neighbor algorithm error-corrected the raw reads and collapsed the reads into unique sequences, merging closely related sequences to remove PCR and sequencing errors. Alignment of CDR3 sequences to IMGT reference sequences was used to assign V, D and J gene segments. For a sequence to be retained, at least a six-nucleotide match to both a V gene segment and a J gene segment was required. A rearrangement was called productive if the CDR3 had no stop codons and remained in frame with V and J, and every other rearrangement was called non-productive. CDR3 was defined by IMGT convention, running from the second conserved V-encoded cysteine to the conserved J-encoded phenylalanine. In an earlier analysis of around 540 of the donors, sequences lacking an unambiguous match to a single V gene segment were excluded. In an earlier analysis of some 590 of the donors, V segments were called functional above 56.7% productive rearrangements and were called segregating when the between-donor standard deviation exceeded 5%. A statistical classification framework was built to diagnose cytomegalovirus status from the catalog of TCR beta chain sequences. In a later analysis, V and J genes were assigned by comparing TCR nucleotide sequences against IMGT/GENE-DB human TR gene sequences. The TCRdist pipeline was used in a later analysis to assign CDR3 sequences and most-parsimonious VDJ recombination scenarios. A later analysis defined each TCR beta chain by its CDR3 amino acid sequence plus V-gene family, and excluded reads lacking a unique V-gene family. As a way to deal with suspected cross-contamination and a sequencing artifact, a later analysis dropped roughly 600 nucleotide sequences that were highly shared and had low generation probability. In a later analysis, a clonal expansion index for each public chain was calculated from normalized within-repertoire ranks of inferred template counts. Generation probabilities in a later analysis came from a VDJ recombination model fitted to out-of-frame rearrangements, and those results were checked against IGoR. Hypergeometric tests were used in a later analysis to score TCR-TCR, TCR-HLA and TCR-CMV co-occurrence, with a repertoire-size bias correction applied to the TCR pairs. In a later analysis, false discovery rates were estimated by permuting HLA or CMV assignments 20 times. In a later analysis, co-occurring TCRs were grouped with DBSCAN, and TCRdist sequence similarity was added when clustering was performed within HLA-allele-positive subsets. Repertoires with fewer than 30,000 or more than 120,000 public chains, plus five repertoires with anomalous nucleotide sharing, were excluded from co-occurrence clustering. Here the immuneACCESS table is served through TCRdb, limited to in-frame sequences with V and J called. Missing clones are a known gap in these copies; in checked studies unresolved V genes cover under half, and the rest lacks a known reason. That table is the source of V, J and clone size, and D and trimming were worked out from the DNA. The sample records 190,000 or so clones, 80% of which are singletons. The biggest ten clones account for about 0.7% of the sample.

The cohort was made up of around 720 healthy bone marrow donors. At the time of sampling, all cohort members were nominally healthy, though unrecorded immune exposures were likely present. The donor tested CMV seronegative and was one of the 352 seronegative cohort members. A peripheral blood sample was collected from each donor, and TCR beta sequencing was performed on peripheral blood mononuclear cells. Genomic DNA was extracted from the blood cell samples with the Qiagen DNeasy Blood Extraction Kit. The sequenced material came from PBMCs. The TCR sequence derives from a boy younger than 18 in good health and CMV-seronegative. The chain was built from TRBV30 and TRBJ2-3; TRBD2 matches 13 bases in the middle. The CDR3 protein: CASPTSGGSTDTQYF. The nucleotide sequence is TGTGCCTCCCCGACTAGCGGGGGGTCCACAGATACGCAGTATTTT.